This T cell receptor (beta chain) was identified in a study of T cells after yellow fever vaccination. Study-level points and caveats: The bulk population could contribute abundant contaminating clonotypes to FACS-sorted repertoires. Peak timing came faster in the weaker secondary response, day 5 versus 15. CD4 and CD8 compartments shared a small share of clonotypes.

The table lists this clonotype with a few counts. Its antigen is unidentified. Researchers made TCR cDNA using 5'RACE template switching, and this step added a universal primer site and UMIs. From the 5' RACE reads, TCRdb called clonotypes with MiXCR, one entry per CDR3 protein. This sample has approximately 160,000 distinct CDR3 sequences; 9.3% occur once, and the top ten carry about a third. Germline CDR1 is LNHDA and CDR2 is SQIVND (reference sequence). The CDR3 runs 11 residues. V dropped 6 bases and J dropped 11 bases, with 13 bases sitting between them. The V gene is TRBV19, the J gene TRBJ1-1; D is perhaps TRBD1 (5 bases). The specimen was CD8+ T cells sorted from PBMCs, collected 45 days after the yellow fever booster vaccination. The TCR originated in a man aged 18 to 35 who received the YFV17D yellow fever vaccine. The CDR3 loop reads CASRSGIFAFF. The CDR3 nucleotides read TGTGCCAGTAGGTCAGGGATCTTCGCTTTCTTT.